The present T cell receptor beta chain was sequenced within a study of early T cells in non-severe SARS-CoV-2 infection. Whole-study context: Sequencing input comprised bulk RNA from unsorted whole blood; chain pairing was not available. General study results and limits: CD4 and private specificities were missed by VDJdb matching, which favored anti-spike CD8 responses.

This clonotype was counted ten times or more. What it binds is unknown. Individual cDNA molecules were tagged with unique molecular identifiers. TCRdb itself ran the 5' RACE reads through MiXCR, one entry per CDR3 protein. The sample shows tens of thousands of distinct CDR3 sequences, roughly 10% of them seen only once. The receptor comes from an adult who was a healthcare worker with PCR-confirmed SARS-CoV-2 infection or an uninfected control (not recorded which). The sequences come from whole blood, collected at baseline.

The CDR3 is CASSMFGQANTGELFF. CDR3 nucleotides: TGTGCCAGCAGCATGTTCGGACAGGCGAACACCGGGGAGCTGTTTTTT. The chain links TRBV5-8 to TRBJ2-2; 7 nucleotides match TRBD1. The V and J ends lost 4 bases and 0 bases, in that order; junction bases with no gene match: 6. The length of the CDR3 is 16 residues. Germline-derived CDR1 and CDR2 are SGHTS and YDEGEE.